Listed here are 26 T cell receptor beta chains from one sample, sequenced in a study of T cell responses to AZD1222 COVID-19 vaccine. Sequencing used immunoSEQ multiplex PCR; TCRdb keeps in-frame clones, though not all of them. The repertoire consists of 150,000 to 180,000 clones, with about 88% occurring once and the leading ten covering about 7%. The sequences come from peripheral blood, collected after recovery from COVID-19. These receptors all come from an adult who had recovered from COVID-19.

V is TRBV5-1 and J is TRBJ1-2; perhaps TRBD1 as D (5 bases). The CDR3 spans 15 residues. Germline V gene data show CDR1 as SGHRS and CDR2 as YFSETQ. V was clipped by 4 bases and J by 2 bases, with 15 bases between them. This chain's CDR3 is CASSPEGQRNYGYTF. The CDR3 DNA is TGCGCCAGCAGCCCGGAGGGGCAACGAAACTATGGCTACACCTTC.

The count of this clone is one. The J gene is TRBJ2-3, the V gene TRBV4-2; tentatively, D is TRBD1 or TRBD2 (6 bases each). CDR1 and CDR2 from the germline V gene are LGHNA and YNFKEQ. Trimming shortened V by 5 bases and J by 0 bases, and 15 bases separated the two germline ends. The CDR3 loop spans 16 amino acids. CDR3 nucleotide sequence: TGTGCCAGCAGCTCGACTAGGGGGGCTAGCACAGATACGCAGTATTTT. Translation gives CASSSTRGASTDTQYF.

This clone was observed once. This chain links TRBV29-1 with TRBJ2-7; TRBD2 is a possible D gene (6 bases). The CDR3 consists of 13 residues. Germline CDR1 SQVTM, CDR2 ANQGSEA. V was shortened by 3 bases and J by 0 bases, with 9 bases between the two germline ends. DNA of the CDR3: TGCAGCGTTGAGGGCGGGACCTCCTACGAGCAGTACTTC. Its protein is CSVEGGTSYEQYF.

V usage is TRBV19 and J usage is TRBJ2-4; TRBD2 matches 13 bases. The CDR3 covers 21 residues. CDR1 is LNHDA and CDR2 is SQIVND in the germline V gene (reference sequence). After removal of 5 bases from V and 1 base from J, the junction contained 17 bases not matched to a gene. CDR3 nucleotides: TGTGCCAGTAGTGCTTCGTCTTGGACTAGCGGGGGCCCGGCGGCCAAAAACATTCAGTACTTC. Protein sequence: CASSASSWTSGGPAAKNIQYF.

The CDR3 bases are TGTGCCAGCAGCCCCGGACTGAGACAGAACACTGAAGCTTTCTTT. This gives the protein CASSPGLRQNTEAFF. V is TRBV7-2 and J is TRBJ1-1, with unresolved D. This CDR3 contains 15 residues. In germline, CDR1 is SGHTA, CDR2 FQGNSA. V dropped 5 bases and J dropped 1 base, with 14 bases sitting between them.

The chain recombines TRBV27 with TRBJ1-4; TRBD1 aligns across 7 bases. This CDR3 region has 21 residues. Germline CDR1 reads MNHEY; CDR2 reads SMNVEV (reference sequence). The V segment lost 5 bases and the J segment 5 bases; nucleotides outside the gene matches: 26. CDR3 region: CASSPRPRRTGIPRENEKLFF. In DNA, the CDR3 is TGTGCCAGCAGTCCTCGCCCGCGCCGGACAGGAATACCGCGAGAAAATGAAAAACTGTTTTTT.

The V gene is TRBV7-8, the J gene TRBJ1-5; no definite D call. V was clipped by 2 bases and J by 5 bases, with 13 bases between them. Germline CDR1 reads SGHVS; CDR2 reads FQNEAQ. This CDR3 spans 15 amino acids. CDR3 nucleotide sequence: TGTGCCAGCAGCTTAACTGTAGTAGTGTATCAGCCCCAGCATTTT. Its protein product is CASSLTVVVYQPQHF.

This clone was picked up one time. The chain links TRBV7-3 to TRBJ2-1; D is unclear. V dropped 1 base and J dropped 8 bases, with 18 bases sitting between them. The CDR3 totals 16 residues. Germline values: CDR1 SGHTA, CDR2 FQGTGA. The CDR3, as DNA: TGTGCCAGCAGCTTAAGTGGGCAGCCTCAATTATATGAGCAGTTCTTC. It codes for CASSLSGQPQLYEQFF. The full variable domain, with the rest looked up from reference TRBV7-3 and TRBJ2-1, is GAGVSQTPSNKVTEKGKYVELRCDPISGHTALYWYRQSLGQGPEFLIYFQGTGAADDSGLPNDRFFAVRPEGSVSTLKIQRTERGDSAVYLCASSLSGQPQLYEQFFGPGTRLTVL.

The genes are TRBV19 and TRBJ1-4; D is undetermined. Trimming cost V 5 bases and J 3 bases, with 13 bases left between them. The CDR3 length is 15 residues. Germline CDR1 and CDR2: LNHDA and SQIVND (reference sequence). The CDR3: CASSSGPTPNEKLFF. Here the CDR3 DNA reads TGTGCCAGTAGTTCCGGACCGACCCCTAATGAAAAACTGTTTTTT.

The chain recombines TRBV7-8 with TRBJ1-5; D remains ambiguous. Germline CDR1 and CDR2: SGHVS and FQNEAQ. There are 12 residues in the CDR3. V lost 4 bases and J lost 7, with 8 bases in between. CDR3: CASSWDGQPQHF. Written as DNA, the CDR3 is TGTGCCAGCAGCTGGGATGGACAGCCCCAGCATTTT.

The chain has TRBV2 and TRBJ2-5; no clear D. Trimming left V 7 bases short and J 5 bases short, with 14 bases between. The CDR3 contains 13 residues. The germline gives CDR1 SNHLY, CDR2 FYNNEI. For the CDR3, the DNA is TGTGCCAGCAATGTCTACAGCCAGGAGACCCAGTACTTC. It translates to CASNVYSQETQYF. Full variable domain (remainder filled in from reference TRBV2 and TRBJ2-5): EPEVTQTPSHQVTQMGQEVILRCVPISNHLYFYWYRQILGQKVEFLVSFYNNEISEKSEIFDDQFSVERPDGSNFTLKIRSTKLEDSAMYFCASNVYSQETQYFGPGTRLLVL.

The rearrangement links TRBV5-1 to TRBJ1-2, with 9 bases that match TRBD1. The CDR3 covers 15 residues. CDR1 SGHRS and CDR2 YFSETQ come from the germline V gene. V shed 4 bases and J 8 bases; nucleotides not matched to a gene: 12. The CDR3 protein is CASSEPGTGFGGYTF. In DNA, the CDR3 is TGCGCCAGCAGCGAACCCGGGACAGGGTTTGGGGGCTACACCTTC.

This sequence joins TRBV18 and TRBJ1-5, with no clear D. Germline V lookup: CDR1 KGHSH, CDR2 LQKENI. The germline V and J ends were trimmed by 3 bases and 0 bases, with 3 bases remaining between them. The CDR3 is 13 amino acids. The CDR3 DNA sequence: TGTGCCAGCTCACCGGATAGCAATCAGCCCCAGCATTTT. Amino acid sequence: CASSPDSNQPQHF.

The chain combines TRBV29-1 with TRBJ2-7; D is perhaps TRBD1 (6 bases). Germline assignment: CDR1 SQVTM and CDR2 ANQGSEA. The CDR3 is made up of 15 amino acids. V was cut by 1 base and J by 7 bases, with 20 bases left in between. The CDR3, as DNA: TGCAGCGTTGAAGTTCGAGGGGGTCGGGGCGGAGAGCAGTACTTC. Translating it yields CSVEVRGGRGGEQYF.

The chain combines TRBV24-1 with TRBJ2-5; D remains unclear. The germline V gene encodes CDR1 KGHDR and CDR2 SFDVKD. The CDR3 loop spans 14 amino acids. The germline V and J ends were trimmed by 3 bases and 1 base, with 8 bases remaining between them. The CDR3 is CATSDRAGQETQYF. In nucleotides, the CDR3 is TGTGCCACCAGTGATCGGGCAGGCCAAGAGACCCAGTACTTC.

The chain links TRBV10-3 to TRBJ2-7; D unclear. Germline CDR1 is ENHRY and CDR2 is SYGVKD. Trimming removed 0 bases from V and 0 bases from J, with 6 bases in between. There are 14 residues in the CDR3. This CDR3 reads CAISESGSSYEQYF. For the CDR3, the DNA is TGTGCCATCAGTGAGTCGGGAAGCTCCTACGAGCAGTACTTC.

A single count supports this clone. This chain uses TRBV10-3 with TRBJ1-6; maybe TRBD1 (6 bases). The CDR3 covers 15 residues. V lost 0 bases and J 7 bases, leaving 10 bases between the germline ends. The germline V gene has CDR1 ENHRY and CDR2 SYGVKD. The CDR3 loop is CAISESTGWNSPLHF. In nucleotides, the CDR3 is TGTGCCATCAGTGAGTCGACAGGTTGGAATTCACCCCTCCACTTT.

This chain links TRBV3-1 (or the pseudogene TRBV3-2) with TRBJ2-6, with a tentative D call TRBD1 (6 bases). Deletions cut 3 bases from V and 0 bases from J, with 9 bases between. The CDR3 is 16 amino acids. Per the germline V gene, CDR1 is LGHDT and CDR2 is YNNKEL (reference sequence). CDR3 DNA: TGTGCCAGCAGCCAGACCAGGGGCTCTGGGGCCAACGTCCTGACTTTC. The encoded protein is CASSQTRGSGANVLTF.

A note on this clone: This CDR3 fails to terminate in the conserved phenylalanine or tryptophan, so it likely reflects a read error. No DNA is shown, since the ends of the CDR3 on it are uncertain; the CDR3 is the one TCRdb lists. The gene calls are TRBV10-3 and TRBJ2-4; the D call of TRBD1 is as the table states it, not checked on the DNA. Ends included, the CDR3 has 9 residues. Germline V gives CDR1 ENHRY, CDR2 SYGVKD. CDR3 residues: CAISEETVE.

The chain joins TRBV5-1 to TRBJ1-2; 9 positions agree with TRBD1. The V segment lost 2 bases and the J segment 6 bases; nucleotides outside the gene matches: 8. The length of the CDR3 is 15 residues. The germline V gene encodes CDR1 SGHRS and CDR2 YFSETQ. This CDR3 is CASSLGPDRGNGYTF. Written as DNA, the CDR3 is TGCGCCAGCAGCTTAGGACCGGACAGGGGAAATGGCTACACCTTC.

V is TRBV7-2 and J is TRBJ1-2, with TRBD1 matching over 9 bases. Germline assignment: CDR1 SGHTA and CDR2 FQGNSA. After removal of 5 bases from V and 1 base from J, the junction contained 2 bases not matched to a gene. The CDR3 loop spans 14 amino acids. For the CDR3, the DNA is TGTGCCAGCAGCGTGGGACAGGGTAACTATGGCTACACCTTC. Residues: CASSVGQGNYGYTF.

This chain joins TRBV3-1 (or the pseudogene TRBV3-2) and TRBJ2-7, with D maybe TRBD2 (6 bases). From germline, CDR1 is LGHDT and CDR2 YNNKEL (reference sequence). This CDR3 is 18 amino acids long. The V gene lost 4 bases and the J gene lost 6 bases, with 28 bases spanning the gap. The CDR3 sequence: CASSREFPGRQLRGEQYF. The CDR3 bases are TGTGCCAGCAGCCGGGAGTTCCCCGGGAGACAACTCCGCGGCGAGCAGTACTTC.

DNA of the CDR3: TGTGCCAGCACTCCAGGACAGGGGGGAGAGACCCAGTACTTC. It translates to CASTPGQGGETQYF. The chain is built from TRBV6-5 and TRBJ2-5, with TRBD1 matching 10 bases. The CDR3 totals 14 residues. J was trimmed by 4 bases and V by 7 bases; bases with no gene match: 6. The V gene's germline CDR1 is MNHEY and CDR2 SVGAGI.

CDR3 in amino acids: CASSSDRDTGELFF. The CDR3 DNA is TGTGCCAGCAGCTCCGACAGGGACACCGGGGAGCTGTTTTTT. The chain carries TRBV11-3 and TRBJ2-2; 7 nucleotides match TRBD1. V shed 4 bases and J 3 bases; nucleotides not matched to a gene: 2. The CDR3 contains 14 residues. Germline loops: CDR1 SGHNT, CDR2 YENEEA.

This chain links TRBV7-2 with TRBJ1-5; D not resolved. The CDR3 sequence is 15 residues long. From germline, CDR1 is SGHTA and CDR2 FQGNSA. V lost 5 bases, J lost 0 bases, and 11 bases lay in between. As DNA, the CDR3 is TGTGCCAGCAGCCCCCGAGAGGGTAGCAATCAGCCCCAGCATTTT. This sequence encodes CASSPREGSNQPQHF.

V gene TRBV28 combines with J gene TRBJ2-7; D call uncertain. CDR1 is MDHEN and CDR2 is SYDVKM in the germline V gene. The CDR3 is made up of 15 amino acids. Trimming stripped 0 bases from V and 2 bases from J, with 11 bases between. The CDR3 spells CASSLWAGPAYEQYF. The CDR3 nucleotides are TGTGCCAGCAGTTTATGGGCAGGCCCGGCCTACGAGCAGTACTTC.